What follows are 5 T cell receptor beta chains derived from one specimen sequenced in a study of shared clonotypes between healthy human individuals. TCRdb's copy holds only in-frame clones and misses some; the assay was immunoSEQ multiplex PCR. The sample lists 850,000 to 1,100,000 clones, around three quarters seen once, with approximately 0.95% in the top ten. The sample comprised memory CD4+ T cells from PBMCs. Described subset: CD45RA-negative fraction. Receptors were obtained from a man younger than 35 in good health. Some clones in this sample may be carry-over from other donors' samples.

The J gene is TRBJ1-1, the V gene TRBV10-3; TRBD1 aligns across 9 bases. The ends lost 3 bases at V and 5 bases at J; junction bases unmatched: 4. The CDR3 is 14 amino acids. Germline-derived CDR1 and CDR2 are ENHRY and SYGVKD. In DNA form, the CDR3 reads TGTGCCATCAGTGAACAGGGGGCCGGGACTGAAGCTTTCTTT. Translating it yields CAISEQGAGTEAFF.

The CDR3 loop is CASSLDRFGSEQYF. CDR3 DNA sequence: TGTGCCAGCAGCTTAGATCGGTTTGGGAGTGAGCAGTACTTC. The rearrangement links TRBV7-9 to TRBJ2-7; the D gene is possibly TRBD2 (5 bases). The CDR3 consists of 14 residues. Germline-derived CDR1 and CDR2 are SEHNR and FQNEAQ (reference sequence). Deletions cut 1 base from V and 7 bases from J, with 14 bases between.

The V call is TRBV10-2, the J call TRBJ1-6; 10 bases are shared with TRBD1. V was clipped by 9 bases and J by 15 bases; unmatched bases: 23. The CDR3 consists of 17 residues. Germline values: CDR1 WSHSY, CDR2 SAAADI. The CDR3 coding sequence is TGCGCCAGACCCGGCGGGACAGGGGCCTTAGGTAAAGTTCACCTCCACTTT. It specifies CARPGGTGALGKVHLHF.

For the CDR3, the DNA is TGTGCCAGCAGCAGACAGGGACTGGGAACTGAAGCTTTCTTT. Protein sequence: CASSRQGLGTEAFF. The V and J genes are TRBV5-8 and TRBJ1-1, with 7 bases matching TRBD1. Germline CDR1 is SGHTS and CDR2 is YDEGEE. V was clipped by 4 bases and J by 5 bases; unmatched bases: 8. This CDR3 comprises 14 residues. The complete variable domain, with remaining parts taken from reference TRBV5-8 and TRBJ1-1, reads EAGVTQSPTHLIKTRGQQATLRCSPISGHTSVYWYQQALGLGLQFLLWYDEGEERNRGNFPPRFSGRQFPNYSSELNVNALELEDSALYLCASSRQGLGTEAFFGQGTRLTVV.

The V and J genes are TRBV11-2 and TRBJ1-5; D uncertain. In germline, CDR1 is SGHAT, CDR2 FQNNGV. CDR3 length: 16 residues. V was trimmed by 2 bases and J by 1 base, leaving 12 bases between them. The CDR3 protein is CASSLRSDASNQPQHF. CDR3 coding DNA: TGTGCCAGCAGCTTAAGAAGTGATGCGAGCAATCAGCCCCAGCATTTT.